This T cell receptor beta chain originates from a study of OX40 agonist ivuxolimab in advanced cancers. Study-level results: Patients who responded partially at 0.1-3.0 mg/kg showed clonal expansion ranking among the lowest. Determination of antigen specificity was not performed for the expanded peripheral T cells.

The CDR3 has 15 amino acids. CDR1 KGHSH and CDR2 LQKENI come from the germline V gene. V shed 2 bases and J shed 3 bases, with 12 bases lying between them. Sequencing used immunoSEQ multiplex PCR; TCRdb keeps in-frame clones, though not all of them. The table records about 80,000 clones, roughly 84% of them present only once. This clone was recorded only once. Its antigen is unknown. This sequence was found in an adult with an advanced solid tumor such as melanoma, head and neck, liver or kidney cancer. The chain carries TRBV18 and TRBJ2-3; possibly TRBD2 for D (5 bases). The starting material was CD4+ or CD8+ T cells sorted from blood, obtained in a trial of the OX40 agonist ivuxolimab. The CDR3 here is CASSPTGVGTDTQYF. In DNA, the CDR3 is TGTGCCAGCTCACCAACCGGGGTGGGGACAGATACGCAGTATTTT.